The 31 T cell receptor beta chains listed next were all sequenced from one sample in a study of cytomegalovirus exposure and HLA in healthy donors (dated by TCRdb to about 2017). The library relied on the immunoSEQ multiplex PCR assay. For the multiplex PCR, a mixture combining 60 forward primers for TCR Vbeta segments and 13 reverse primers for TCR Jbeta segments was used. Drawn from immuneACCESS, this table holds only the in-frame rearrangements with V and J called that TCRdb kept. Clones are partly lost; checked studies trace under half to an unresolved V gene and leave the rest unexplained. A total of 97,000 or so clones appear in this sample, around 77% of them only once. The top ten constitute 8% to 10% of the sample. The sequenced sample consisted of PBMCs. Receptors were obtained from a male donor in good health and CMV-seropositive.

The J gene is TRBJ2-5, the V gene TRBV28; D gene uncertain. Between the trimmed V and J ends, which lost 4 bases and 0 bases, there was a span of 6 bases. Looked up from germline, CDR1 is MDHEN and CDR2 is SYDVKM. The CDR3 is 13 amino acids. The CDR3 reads CASSSGNQETQYF. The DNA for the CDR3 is TGTGCCAGCAGTTCAGGCAACCAAGAGACCCAGTACTTC.

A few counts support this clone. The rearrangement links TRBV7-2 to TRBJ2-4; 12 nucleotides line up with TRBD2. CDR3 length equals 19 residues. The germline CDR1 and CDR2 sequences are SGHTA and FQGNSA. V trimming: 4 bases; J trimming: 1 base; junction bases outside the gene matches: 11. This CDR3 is CASSSGLAGLQRAKNIQYF. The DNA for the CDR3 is TGTGCCAGCAGCTCTGGACTAGCGGGACTTCAACGGGCCAAAAACATTCAGTACTTC.

The CDR3 reads CASRASGHNEQFF. The CDR3 coding sequence is TGTGCCAGCAGGGCTAGCGGCCACAATGAGCAGTTCTTC. The J gene is TRBJ2-1, the V gene TRBV5-5; 7 bases are shared with TRBD2. Germline CDR1 is SGHKS and CDR2 is YYEKEE (reference sequence). This CDR3 is 13 amino acids long. V was pared by 5 bases and J by 5 bases, with 4 bases of the junction left unmatched. Together with reference TRBV5-5 and TRBJ2-1, the CDR3 gives the full variable domain: DAGVTQSPTHLIKTRGQQVTLRCSPISGHKSVSWYQQVLGQGPQFIFQYYEKEERGRGNFPDRFSARQFPNYSSELNVNALLLGDSALYLCASRASGHNEQFFGPGTRLTVL.

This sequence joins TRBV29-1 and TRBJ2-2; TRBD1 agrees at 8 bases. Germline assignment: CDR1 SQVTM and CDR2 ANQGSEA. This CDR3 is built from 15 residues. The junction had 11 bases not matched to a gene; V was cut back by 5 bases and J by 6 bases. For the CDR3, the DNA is TGCAGCGTTCGAAAGGTGACAGGGGTCTCCGGGGAGCTGTTTTTT. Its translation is CSVRKVTGVSGELFF.

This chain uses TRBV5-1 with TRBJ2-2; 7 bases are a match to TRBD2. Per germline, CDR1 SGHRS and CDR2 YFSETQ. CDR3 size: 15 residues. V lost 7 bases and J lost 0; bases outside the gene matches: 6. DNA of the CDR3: TGCGCCAGCTCTAGCGGTTCCACGAACACCGGGGAGCTGTTTTTT. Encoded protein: CASSSGSTNTGELFF.

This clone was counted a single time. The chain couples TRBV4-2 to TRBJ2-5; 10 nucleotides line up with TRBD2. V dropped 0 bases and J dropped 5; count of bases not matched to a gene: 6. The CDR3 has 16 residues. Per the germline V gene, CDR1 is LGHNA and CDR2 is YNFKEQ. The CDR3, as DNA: TGTGCCAGCAGCCAAGATCTGCTAGCGGGAGAGGAGACCCAGTACTTC. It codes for CASSQDLLAGEETQYF.

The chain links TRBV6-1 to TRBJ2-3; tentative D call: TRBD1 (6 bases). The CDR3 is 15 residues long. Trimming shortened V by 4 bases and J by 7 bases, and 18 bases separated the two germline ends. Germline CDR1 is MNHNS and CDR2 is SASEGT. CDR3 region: CASSAGPGDVYTQYF. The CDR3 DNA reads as TGTGCCAGCAGTGCCGGGCCAGGGGACGTATATACGCAGTATTTT.

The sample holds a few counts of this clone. Here the CDR3 reads CASSEGDSTNTGELFF. The CDR3 bases are TGTGCCAGCAGTGAAGGGGACAGCACGAACACCGGGGAGCTGTTTTTT. V usage is TRBV2 and J usage is TRBJ2-2; TRBD1 matches 7 bases. CDR1 SNHLY and CDR2 FYNNEI come from the germline V gene. The CDR3 is 16 amino acids. With 1 base clipped from V and 0 bases from J, the junction kept 2 bases outside the gene matches. Full variable domain (outside the CDR3, taken from reference TRBV2 and TRBJ2-2): EPEVTQTPSHQVTQMGQEVILRCVPISNHLYFYWYRQILGQKVEFLVSFYNNEISEKSEIFDDQFSVERPDGSNFTLKIRSTKLEDSAMYFCASSEGDSTNTGELFFGEGSRLTVL.

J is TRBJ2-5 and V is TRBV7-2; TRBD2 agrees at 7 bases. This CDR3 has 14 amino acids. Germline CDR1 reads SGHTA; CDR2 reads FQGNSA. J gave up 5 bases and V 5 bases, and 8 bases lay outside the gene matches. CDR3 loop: CASSLQRGVETQYF. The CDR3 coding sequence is TGTGCCAGCAGCCTCCAGCGGGGAGTGGAGACCCAGTACTTC. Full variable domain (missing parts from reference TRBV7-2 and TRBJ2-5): GAGVSQSPSNKVTEKGKDVELRCDPISGHTALYWYRQSLGQGLEFLIYFQGNSAPDKSGLPSDRFSAERTGGSVSTLTIQRTQQEDSAVYLCASSLQRGVETQYFGPGTRLLVL.

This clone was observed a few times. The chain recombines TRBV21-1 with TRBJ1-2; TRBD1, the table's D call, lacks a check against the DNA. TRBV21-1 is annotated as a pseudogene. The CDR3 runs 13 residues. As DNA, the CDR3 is TGTGCCAGCAGCGCGACAGGGGGCGATGGCTACACCTTC. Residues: CASSATGGDGYTF.

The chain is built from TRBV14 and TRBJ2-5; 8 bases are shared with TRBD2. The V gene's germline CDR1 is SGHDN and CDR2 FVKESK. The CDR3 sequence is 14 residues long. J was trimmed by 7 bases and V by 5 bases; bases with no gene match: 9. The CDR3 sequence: CASSSRGGLGTQYF. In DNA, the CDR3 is TGTGCCAGCAGCTCTCGGGGGGGCCTCGGGACCCAGTACTTC.

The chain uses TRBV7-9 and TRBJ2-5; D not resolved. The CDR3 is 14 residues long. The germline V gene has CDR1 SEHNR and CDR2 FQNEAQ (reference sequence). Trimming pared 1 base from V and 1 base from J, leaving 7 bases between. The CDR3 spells CASSLESFQETQYF. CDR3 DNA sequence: TGTGCCAGCAGCTTAGAATCCTTCCAAGAGACCCAGTACTTC. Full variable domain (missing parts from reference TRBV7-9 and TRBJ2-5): DTGVSQNPRHKITKRGQNVTFRCDPISEHNRLYWYRQTLGQGPEFLTYFQNEAQLEKSRLLSDRFSAERPKGSFSTLEIQRTEQGDSAMYLCASSLESFQETQYFGPGTRLLVL.

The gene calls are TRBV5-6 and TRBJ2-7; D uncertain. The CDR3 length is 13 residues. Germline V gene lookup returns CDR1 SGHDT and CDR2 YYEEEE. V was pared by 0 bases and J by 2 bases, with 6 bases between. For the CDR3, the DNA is TGTGCCAGCAGCTTGGTTACGGCCTACGAGCAGTACTTC. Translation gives CASSLVTAYEQYF. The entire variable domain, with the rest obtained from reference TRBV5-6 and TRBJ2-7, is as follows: DAGVTQSPTHLIKTRGQQVTLRCSPKSGHDTVSWYQQALGQGPQFIFQYYEEEERQRGNFPDRFSGHQFPNYSSELNVNALLLGDSALYLCASSLVTAYEQYFGPGTRLTVT.

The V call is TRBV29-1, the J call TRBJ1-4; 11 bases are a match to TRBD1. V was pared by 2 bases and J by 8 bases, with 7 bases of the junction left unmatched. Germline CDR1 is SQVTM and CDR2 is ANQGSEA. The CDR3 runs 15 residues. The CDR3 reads CSVEKGQGEREKLFF. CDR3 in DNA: TGCAGCGTTGAAAAGGGACAGGGGGAAAGGGAAAAACTGTTTTTT.

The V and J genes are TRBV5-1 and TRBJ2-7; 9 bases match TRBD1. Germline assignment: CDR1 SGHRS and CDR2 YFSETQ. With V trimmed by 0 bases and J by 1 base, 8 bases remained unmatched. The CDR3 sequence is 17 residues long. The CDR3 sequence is CASSLGSGTGKSYEQYF. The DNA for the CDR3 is TGCGCCAGCAGCTTGGGCTCCGGGACAGGGAAATCCTACGAGCAGTACTTC.

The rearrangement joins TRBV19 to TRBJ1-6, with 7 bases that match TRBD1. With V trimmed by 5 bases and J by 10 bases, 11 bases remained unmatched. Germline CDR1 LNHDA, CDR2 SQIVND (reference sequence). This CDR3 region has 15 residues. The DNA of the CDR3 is TGTGCCAGTAGTGCTGACAGGGCTGGTGGATCACCCCTCCACTTT. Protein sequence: CASSADRAGGSPLHF. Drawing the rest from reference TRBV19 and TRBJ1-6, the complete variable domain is DGGITQSPKYLFRKEGQNVTLSCEQNLNHDAMYWYRQDPGQGLRLIYYSQIVNDFQKGDIAEGYSVSREKKESFPLTVTSAQKNPTAFYLCASSADRAGGSPLHFGNGTRLTVT.

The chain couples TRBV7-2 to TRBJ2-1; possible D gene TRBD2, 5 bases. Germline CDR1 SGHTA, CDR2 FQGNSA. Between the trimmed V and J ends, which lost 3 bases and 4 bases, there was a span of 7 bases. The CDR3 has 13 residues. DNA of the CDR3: TGTGCCAGCAGCTTTCCGGGGTACAATGAGCAGTTCTTC. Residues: CASSFPGYNEQFF. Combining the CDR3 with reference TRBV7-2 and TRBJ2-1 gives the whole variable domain GAGVSQSPSNKVTEKGKDVELRCDPISGHTALYWYRQSLGQGLEFLIYFQGNSAPDKSGLPSDRFSAERTGGSVSTLTIQRTQQEDSAVYLCASSFPGYNEQFFGPGTRLTVL.

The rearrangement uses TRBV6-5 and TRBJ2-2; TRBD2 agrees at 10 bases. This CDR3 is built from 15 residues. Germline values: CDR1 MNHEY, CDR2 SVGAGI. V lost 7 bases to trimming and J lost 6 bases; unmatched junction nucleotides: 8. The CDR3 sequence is CASKPKREGPGELFF. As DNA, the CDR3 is TGTGCCAGCAAACCGAAGCGGGAGGGCCCCGGGGAGCTGTTTTTT.

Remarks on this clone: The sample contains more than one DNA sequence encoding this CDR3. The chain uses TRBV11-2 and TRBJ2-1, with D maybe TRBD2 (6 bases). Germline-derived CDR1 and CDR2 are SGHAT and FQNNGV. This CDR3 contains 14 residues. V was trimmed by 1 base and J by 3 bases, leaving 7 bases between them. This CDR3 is CASSLAGVYNEQFF. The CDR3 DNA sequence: TGTGCCAGCAGCTTAGCGGGAGTCTACAATGAGCAGTTCTTC.

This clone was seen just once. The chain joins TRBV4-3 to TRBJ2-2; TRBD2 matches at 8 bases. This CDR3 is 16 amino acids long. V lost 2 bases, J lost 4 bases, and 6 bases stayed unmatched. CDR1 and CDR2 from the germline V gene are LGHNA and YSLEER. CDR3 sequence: CASSQKSGSITGELFF. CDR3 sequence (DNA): TGCGCCAGCAGCCAAAAAAGCGGGAGTATCACCGGGGAGCTGTTTTTT.

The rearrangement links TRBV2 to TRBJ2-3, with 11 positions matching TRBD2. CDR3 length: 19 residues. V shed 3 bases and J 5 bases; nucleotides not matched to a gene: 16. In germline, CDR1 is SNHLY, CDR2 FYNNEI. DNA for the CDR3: TGTGCCAGCAGTGACCCCGTATTTACTAGCGGGAGATTGGAAGATACGCAGTATTTT. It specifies CASSDPVFTSGRLEDTQYF.

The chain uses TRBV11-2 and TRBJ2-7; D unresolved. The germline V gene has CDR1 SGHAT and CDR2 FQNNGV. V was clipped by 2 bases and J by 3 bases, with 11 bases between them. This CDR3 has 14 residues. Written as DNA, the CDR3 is TGTGCCAGCAGCTTAAATGGCGGATTCTACGAGCAGTACTTC. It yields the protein CASSLNGGFYEQYF.

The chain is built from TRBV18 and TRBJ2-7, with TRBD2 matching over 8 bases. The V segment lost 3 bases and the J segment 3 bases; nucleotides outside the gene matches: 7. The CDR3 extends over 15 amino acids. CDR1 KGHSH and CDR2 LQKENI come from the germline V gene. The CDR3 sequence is CASSPGPAGVYEQYF. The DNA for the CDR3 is TGTGCCAGCTCACCTGGGCCAGCGGGAGTCTACGAGCAGTACTTC.

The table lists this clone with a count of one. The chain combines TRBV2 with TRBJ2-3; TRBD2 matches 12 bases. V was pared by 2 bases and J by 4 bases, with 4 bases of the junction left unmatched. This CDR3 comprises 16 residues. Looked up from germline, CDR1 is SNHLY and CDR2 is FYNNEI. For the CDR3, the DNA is TGTGCCAGCAGTGAACGACTAGCGGGAGCCGCAGATACGCAGTATTTT. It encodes CASSERLAGAADTQYF.

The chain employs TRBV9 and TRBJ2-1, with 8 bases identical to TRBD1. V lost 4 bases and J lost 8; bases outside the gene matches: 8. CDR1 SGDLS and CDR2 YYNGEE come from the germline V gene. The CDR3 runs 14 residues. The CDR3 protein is CASSPQDRAHEQFF. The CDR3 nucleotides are TGTGCCAGCAGCCCCCAGGACAGGGCCCATGAGCAGTTCTTC.

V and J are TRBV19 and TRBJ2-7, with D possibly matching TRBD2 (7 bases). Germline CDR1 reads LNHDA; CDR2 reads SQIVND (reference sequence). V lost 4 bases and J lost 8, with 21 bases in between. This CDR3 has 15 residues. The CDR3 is CASSTGGLEGVQQYF. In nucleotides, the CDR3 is TGTGCCAGTAGTACGGGGGGCCTCGAGGGGGTGCAGCAGTACTTC. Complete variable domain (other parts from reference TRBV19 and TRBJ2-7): DGGITQSPKYLFRKEGQNVTLSCEQNLNHDAMYWYRQDPGQGLRLIYYSQIVNDFQKGDIAEGYSVSREKKESFPLTVTSAQKNPTAFYLCASSTGGLEGVQQYFGPGTRLTVT.

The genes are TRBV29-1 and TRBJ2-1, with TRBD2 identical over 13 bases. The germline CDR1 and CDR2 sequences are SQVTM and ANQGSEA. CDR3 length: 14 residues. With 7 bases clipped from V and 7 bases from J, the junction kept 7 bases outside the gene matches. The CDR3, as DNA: TGCAGCGCCACTAGGACTAGCGGGAGTAATGAGCAGTTCTTC. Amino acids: CSATRTSGSNEQFF.

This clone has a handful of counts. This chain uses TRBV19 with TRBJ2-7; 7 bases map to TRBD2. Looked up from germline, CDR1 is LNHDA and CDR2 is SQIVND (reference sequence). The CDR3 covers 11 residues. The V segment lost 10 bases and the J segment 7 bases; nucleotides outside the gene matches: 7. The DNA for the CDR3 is TGTGCCACGCTAGCGGCGGGGGAGCAGTACTTC. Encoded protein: CATLAAGEQYF.

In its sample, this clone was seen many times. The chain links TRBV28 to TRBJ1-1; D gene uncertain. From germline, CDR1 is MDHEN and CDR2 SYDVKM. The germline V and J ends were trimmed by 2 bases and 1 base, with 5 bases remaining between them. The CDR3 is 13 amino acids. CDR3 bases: TGTGCCAGCAGTTTACCTTCGAACACTGAAGCTTTCTTT. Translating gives CASSLPSNTEAFF.

The CDR3 is CASLTPSTDTQYF. CDR3 bases: TGTGCCAGTCTCACACCTAGCACAGATACGCAGTATTTT. The chain employs TRBV28 and TRBJ2-3; D is undetermined. V lost 9 bases and J 0 bases, leaving 10 bases between the germline ends. The CDR3 has 13 amino acids. Germline V CDR1 and CDR2: MDHEN, SYDVKM.

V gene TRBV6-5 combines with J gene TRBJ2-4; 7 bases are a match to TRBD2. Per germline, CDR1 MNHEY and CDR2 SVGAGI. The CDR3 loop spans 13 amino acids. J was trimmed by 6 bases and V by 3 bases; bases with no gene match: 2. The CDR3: CASSYREVNIQYF. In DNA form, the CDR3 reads TGTGCCAGCAGTTATCGGGAGGTAAACATTCAGTACTTC.